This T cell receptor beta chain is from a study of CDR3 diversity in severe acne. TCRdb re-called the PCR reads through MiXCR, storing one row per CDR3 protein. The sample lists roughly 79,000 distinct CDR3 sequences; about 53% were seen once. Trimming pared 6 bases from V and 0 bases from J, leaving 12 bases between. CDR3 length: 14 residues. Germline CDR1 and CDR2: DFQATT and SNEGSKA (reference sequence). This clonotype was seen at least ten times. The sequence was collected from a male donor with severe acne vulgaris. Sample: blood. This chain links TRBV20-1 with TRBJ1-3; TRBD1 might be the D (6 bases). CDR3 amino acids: CSALGGASGNTIYF. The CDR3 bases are TGCAGTGCCCTTGGGGGGGCCTCTGGAAACACCATATATTTT.